Following are 28 T cell receptor beta chains from one sample sequenced in a study of blood T cell repertoires in COVID-19. Assay used: immunoSEQ multiplex PCR; TCRdb lists only in-frame clones, some missing. The sample lists about 430,000 clones, 85% to 90% occurring once. Source material: PBMCs or T cells enriched from blood (not recorded which). These receptors were obtained from a young man who had recovered from COVID-19.

The chain carries TRBV9 and TRBJ2-1, with D maybe TRBD2 (6 bases). The V and J ends lost 0 bases and 15 bases respectively, with 13 bases between them. Per germline, CDR1 SGDLS and CDR2 YYNGEE. CDR3 size: 12 residues. The CDR3 is CASSVGERVLFF. In DNA, the CDR3 is TGTGCCAGCAGCGTAGGGGAGCGGGTCCTGTTCTTC.

This clone has only one observation. This chain joins TRBV5-1 and TRBJ2-1; 8 bases fit TRBD1. V gave up 4 bases and J gave up 11 bases; unmatched junction bases: 5. Germline V gene lookup returns CDR1 SGHRS and CDR2 YFSETQ. The CDR3 is 12 amino acids. The DNA for the CDR3 is TGCGCCAGCAGCCTGGACAGGGAAAAGCAGTTCTTC. This gives the protein CASSLDREKQFF.

This sequence joins TRBV5-6 and TRBJ2-7; 9 bases are shared with TRBD2. The germline gives CDR1 SGHDT, CDR2 YYEEEE. The CDR3 is 16 residues long. Losses at the gene ends were 4 bases for V and 2 bases for J; bases not matched to a gene: 10. The CDR3 protein is CASSRQLAGIPYEQYF. Here the CDR3 DNA reads TGTGCCAGCAGCCGTCAGCTAGCGGGGATACCCTACGAGCAGTACTTC.

The V and J genes are TRBV3-1 (or the pseudogene TRBV3-2) and TRBJ2-5, with D possibly matching TRBD2 (6 bases). V gave up 4 bases and J gave up 2 bases, with 8 bases separating them. Germline CDR1 is LGHDT and CDR2 is YNNKEL (reference sequence). CDR3 size: 13 residues. The chain's CDR3 is CASSRGLQETQYF. DNA of the CDR3: TGTGCCAGCAGCCGGGGACTTCAAGAGACCCAGTACTTC.

The V gene is TRBV3-1 (or the pseudogene TRBV3-2), the J gene TRBJ1-2, with D possibly being TRBD1 (6 bases). This CDR3 is built from 15 residues. CDR1 LGHDT and CDR2 YNNKEL come from the germline V gene (reference sequence). The V gene lost 4 bases and the J gene lost 2 bases, with 14 bases spanning the gap. DNA of the CDR3: TGTGCCAGCAGCCCATTTGCAGGGGCAAACTATGGCTACACCTTC. It encodes CASSPFAGANYGYTF.

The chain has TRBV3-1 (or the pseudogene TRBV3-2) and TRBJ2-5; a possible D gene is TRBD2 (5 bases). Germline values: CDR1 LGHDT, CDR2 YNNKEL (reference sequence). CDR3 length: 19 residues. Trimming stripped 0 bases from V and 5 bases from J, with 25 bases between. This CDR3 reads CASSQEPPRATVLGETQYF. The CDR3 DNA sequence: TGTGCCAGCAGCCAAGAACCTCCGAGGGCCACTGTCCTCGGGGAGACCCAGTACTTC.

The J gene is TRBJ1-2, the V gene TRBV29-1; D not resolved. V was cut by 6 bases and J by 4 bases, with 18 bases left in between. The CDR3 has 14 residues. Germline V gene sequence: CDR1 SQVTM, CDR2 ANQGSEA. The CDR3 loop reads CSVPHPVPAYGYTF. CDR3 DNA sequence: TGCAGCGTACCACATCCTGTCCCTGCCTATGGCTACACCTTC.

The sample holds a few counts of this clone. This chain uses TRBV19 with TRBJ2-2; 12 positions agree with TRBD2. Germline lookup yields CDR1 LNHDA and CDR2 SQIVND (reference sequence). V lost 4 bases and J lost 4; bases outside the gene matches: 7. The CDR3 is 17 residues long. CDR3 amino acids: CASSTKGLAGSTGELFF. Here the CDR3 DNA reads TGTGCCAGTAGTACCAAAGGACTAGCGGGAAGCACCGGGGAGCTGTTTTTT. Drawing the rest from reference TRBV19 and TRBJ2-2, the complete variable domain is DGGITQSPKYLFRKEGQNVTLSCEQNLNHDAMYWYRQDPGQGLRLIYYSQIVNDFQKGDIAEGYSVSREKKESFPLTVTSAQKNPTAFYLCASSTKGLAGSTGELFFGEGSRLTVL.

The chain has TRBV28 and TRBJ2-7, with 12 bases fitting TRBD2. The CDR3 extends over 15 amino acids. The ends lost 7 bases at V and 3 bases at J; junction bases unmatched: 7. Germline values: CDR1 MDHEN, CDR2 SYDVKM. The CDR3 loop is CASTRPSGRVYEQYF. In DNA, the CDR3 is TGTGCCAGCACGAGACCTAGCGGGAGGGTCTACGAGCAGTACTTC.

This chain joins TRBV18 and TRBJ1-3; D is uncertain. The V gene's germline CDR1 is KGHSH and CDR2 LQKENI. V gave up 2 bases and J gave up 2 bases, with 13 bases separating them. CDR3 size: 16 residues. The CDR3 loop is CASSPESSGTGNTIYF. The CDR3, as DNA: TGTGCCAGCTCACCAGAGTCGTCCGGGACTGGAAACACCATATATTTT.

The chain couples TRBV18 to TRBJ2-4; D perhaps matches TRBD1 (6 bases). This CDR3 has 16 amino acids. The V end lost 0 bases, the J end lost 2 bases, and 11 bases lay between the germline ends. CDR1 is KGHSH and CDR2 is LQKENI in the germline V gene. The CDR3 loop reads CASSPPGAWSKNIQYF. For the CDR3, the DNA is TGTGCCAGCTCACCACCGGGGGCCTGGTCCAAAAACATTCAGTACTTC.

This sequence joins TRBV10-3 and TRBJ1-2; TRBD1 matches 12 bases. The CDR3 is 14 residues long. V lost 5 bases and J lost 7; bases outside the gene matches: 5. Germline CDR1 is ENHRY and CDR2 is SYGVKD. CDR3 DNA: TGTGCCATCAGTAAGGGACAGGGGGCAGGTGGCTACACCTTC. Its protein product is CAISKGQGAGGYTF.

This chain connects TRBV9 to TRBJ2-5; the D gene is possibly TRBD1 (6 bases). This CDR3 is built from 15 residues. Germline V lookup: CDR1 SGDLS, CDR2 YYNGEE. Trimming removed 0 bases at V and 2 bases at J, with 11 bases between. The CDR3 protein is CASSVEGHRQETQYF. The CDR3 DNA sequence: TGTGCCAGCAGCGTAGAGGGACATCGACAAGAGACCCAGTACTTC.

This clone showed up just once. The rearrangement joins TRBV5-1 to TRBJ2-1; D perhaps matches TRBD2 (6 bases). The V gene's germline CDR1 is SGHRS and CDR2 YFSETQ. CDR3 length: 12 residues. The V end lost 1 base, the J end lost 14 bases, and 13 bases lay between the germline ends. In DNA, the CDR3 is TGCGCCAGCAGCTTGTGGGGGGAAGGTGAGTTCTTC. It specifies CASSLWGEGEFF.

This chain joins TRBV6-5 and TRBJ2-1; 8 positions match TRBD1. With 4 bases clipped from V and 6 bases from J, the junction kept 5 bases outside the gene matches. The CDR3 sequence is 14 residues long. From germline, CDR1 is MNHEY and CDR2 SVGAGI. The CDR3 DNA is TGTGCCAGCAGTTCCGGACAGGGTTTCAATGAGCAGTTCTTC. Translated: CASSSGQGFNEQFF.

The CDR3 here is CASSPGTSGTETQYF. Here the CDR3 DNA reads TGTGCCAGCAGTCCGGGGACTAGCGGGACAGAGACCCAGTACTTC. V is TRBV27 and J is TRBJ2-5, with 13 bases lining up with TRBD2. The germline CDR1 and CDR2 sequences are MNHEY and SMNVEV (reference sequence). This CDR3 is built from 15 residues. With 5 bases clipped from V and 4 bases from J, the junction kept 4 bases outside the gene matches.

This clone came up a few times. The rearrangement joins TRBV4-1 to TRBJ1-4; 7 bases are shared with TRBD1. Germline trimming cut 1 base from V and 7 bases from J; bases unmatched to any gene: 6. This CDR3 is 15 amino acids long. CDR1 MGHRA and CDR2 YSYEKL come from the germline V gene. This CDR3 is CASSQASGGSEKLFF. The CDR3 DNA sequence: TGCGCCAGCAGCCAAGCCTCAGGGGGAAGTGAAAAACTGTTTTTT.

The rearrangement joins TRBV11-2 to TRBJ1-6; 7 nucleotides agree with TRBD1. Germline V gene sequence: CDR1 SGHAT, CDR2 FQNNGV. J lost 9 bases, V lost 5 bases, and 13 bases had no gene match. The CDR3 contains 16 residues. CDR3 DNA sequence: TGTGCCAGCAGCCTCGCAGGGACAGTGCCTACTTCACCCCTCCACTTT. This encodes CASSLAGTVPTSPLHF.

The J gene is TRBJ1-5, the V gene TRBV30; 9 positions match TRBD1. V was clipped by 2 bases and J by 4 bases; unmatched bases: 3. This CDR3 has 14 amino acids. Germline V CDR1 and CDR2: GTSNPN, SVGIG (reference sequence). The CDR3 protein is CAWSPGTGNQPQHF. Written as DNA, the CDR3 is TGTGCCTGGAGTCCCGGGACAGGGAATCAGCCCCAGCATTTT.

The chain combines TRBV3-1 (or the pseudogene TRBV3-2) with TRBJ1-5; no clear D gene. The CDR3 extends over 16 amino acids. Germline CDR1 LGHDT, CDR2 YNNKEL (reference sequence). Trimming stripped 1 base from V and 5 bases from J, with 15 bases between. CDR3 protein: CASSQVNGPSYQPQHF. CDR3 nucleotides: TGTGCCAGCAGCCAAGTCAATGGGCCCAGTTATCAGCCCCAGCATTTT.

The chain carries TRBV5-4 and TRBJ2-1, with D tentatively TRBD1 (5 bases). Trimming shortened V by 0 bases and J by 8 bases, and 9 bases separated the two germline ends. Per the germline V gene, CDR1 is SGHNT and CDR2 is YYREEE (reference sequence). The CDR3 totals 13 residues. For the CDR3, the DNA is TGTGCCAGCAGCTTGGCAGGGCTTCATGAGCAGTTCTTC. As protein: CASSLAGLHEQFF.

The chain combines TRBV10-1 with TRBJ2-1; the match to TRBD2 covers 9 bases. Trimming at V came to 4 bases and at J to 7 bases, leaving 8 bases not matched to a gene. The CDR3 has 15 residues. Germline V gives CDR1 WNHNN, CDR2 SYGVQD (reference sequence). In nucleotides, the CDR3 is TGCGCCAGCAGTGCTGAATGGCGGGGGGGGAATGAGCAGTTCTTC. Translation gives CASSAEWRGGNEQFF.

The chain carries TRBV7-2 and TRBJ1-4; tentative D call: TRBD1 (5 bases). CDR3 length: 14 amino acids. Trimming shortened V by 3 bases and J by 3 bases, and 8 bases separated the two germline ends. Germline assignment: CDR1 SGHTA and CDR2 FQGNSA. The CDR3 here is CASSFGGANEKLFF. The DNA of the CDR3 is TGTGCCAGCAGCTTTGGAGGGGCTAATGAAAAACTGTTTTTT.

The chain joins TRBV27 to TRBJ2-5, with 15 bases that match TRBD2. CDR1 and CDR2 from the germline V gene are MNHEY and SMNVEV (reference sequence). Trimming at V came to 4 bases and at J to 5 bases, leaving 14 bases not matched to a gene. There are 19 residues in the CDR3. CDR3 nucleotide sequence: TGTGCCAGCAGTTCCTTTAGAGCTCTTGGGACTAGCGGGAGGGAGACCCAGTACTTC. This sequence encodes CASSSFRALGTSGRETQYF.

This sequence joins TRBV7-3 and TRBJ1-1, with 7 positions matching TRBD1. The CDR3 covers 15 residues. Per germline, CDR1 SGHTA and CDR2 FQGTGA. J lost 7 bases, V lost 3 bases, and 11 bases had no gene match. DNA for the CDR3: TGTGCCAGCAGCTTCGGCGGACAGGAATTCGGTGAAGCTTTCTTT. It codes for CASSFGGQEFGEAFF.

The rearrangement links TRBV5-8 to TRBJ2-5; TRBD2 matches at 10 bases. The CDR3 sequence is 15 residues long. J gave up 5 bases and V 4 bases, and 8 bases lay outside the gene matches. Germline-derived CDR1 and CDR2 are SGHTS and YDEGEE. The CDR3 protein is CASSLLLAGTETQYF. In DNA form, the CDR3 reads TGTGCCAGCAGCCTCCTACTAGCGGGAACCGAGACCCAGTACTTC. Looking up the rest from reference TRBV5-8 and TRBJ2-5 gives the full variable domain: EAGVTQSPTHLIKTRGQQATLRCSPISGHTSVYWYQQALGLGLQFLLWYDEGEERNRGNFPPRFSGRQFPNYSSELNVNALELEDSALYLCASSLLLAGTETQYFGPGTRLLVL.

This clone was counted at least ten times. The CDR3 coding sequence is TGCGCCAGCAGCCCTGGACACGAACTGGGCGAGCAGTACTTC. This sequence encodes CASSPGHELGEQYF. The chain carries TRBV10-1 and TRBJ2-7, with a tentative D call TRBD1 (5 bases). CDR3 size: 14 residues. V shed 6 bases and J shed 6 bases, with 18 bases lying between them. Germline V gives CDR1 WNHNN, CDR2 SYGVQD (reference sequence).

This clone was seen once. The rearrangement uses TRBV30 and TRBJ1-3; D is ambiguous. Germline lookup yields CDR1 GTSNPN and CDR2 SVGIG (reference sequence). The CDR3 sequence is 11 residues long. Trimming took 1 base from V and 4 from J, leaving 2 bases between them. The CDR3 coding sequence is TGTGCCTGGAGTGCGGGAAACACCATATATTTT. Protein: CAWSAGNTIYF. The variable domain in full, with the rest retrieved from reference TRBV30 and TRBJ1-3, is SQTIHQWPATLVQPVGSPLSLECTVEGTSNPNLYWYRQAAGRGLQLLFYSVGIGQISSEVPQNLSASRPQDRQFILSSKKLLLSDSGFYLCAWSAGNTIYFGEGSWLTVV.